Given below is one T cell receptor (beta chain) in context. This clone appeared once. The clone's antigen remains unknown. Per-base quality was not reported, and no clone a single base away is much larger than it. From the germline V gene (reference sequence), CDR1 is SEHNR and CDR2 is FQNEAQ. The germline V and J ends show losses of 2 bases and 4 bases respectively, and no gene match explains 5 bases of the junction. Taken from cysteine to phenylalanine, the CDR3 has 15 residues. CDR3 DNA is the only sequence kept; it has 45 bases, read in frame from the first base. This entry comes from a study of blood T cell repertoires in COVID-19 (TCRdb year 2020). In the study overall: Samples covering the acute and convalescent phases of COVID-19 were provided by collaborators in the United States, Italy and Spain. The prospective study material was composed of cDNA or gDNA derived from T cells, B-cell-depleted T cells, or PBMCs. A freely available public database, intended as a resource for researchers studying the immune response to SARS-CoV-2, is where the repertoires were released. A de-identified subject ID, COVID-19 status, age in years and sex were almost always included in the sample metadata. The samples were drawn from the first 160 participants of the ongoing ImmuneRACE study and from 1,200 or so subjects provided by 6 global collaborators. Subjects who had been exposed to COVID-19, were actively infected with it, or had recovered from it provided the deeply sampled blood TCRbeta repertoires that made up the dataset. Where available, HLA class I and class II types were taken from metadata supplied by the sample provider and were not determined by assay-based typing. Points the paper makes about the study in general: The quantity of clinical and demographic metadata differed by source and by participant and was supplied without curation.

Each collaborating institution followed its own protocols to collect whole blood in K2EDTA tubes. For TCRbeta analysis, collaborators shipped samples as frozen whole blood, isolated PBMCs, or DNA extracted from either of those sample types. The immunoSEQ Assay, a bias-controlled multiplex PCR, was used to amplify TCRbeta CDR3 regions from genomic DNA. As for the authors' bioinformatics: The number of nucleated cells in each sample was estimated by amplification of reference gene primers within the assay. To quantify the absolute abundance of each unique TCRbeta CDR3 rearrangement, sequence reads were collapsed and filtered. For each sample, productive Simpson clonality was calculated by taking the square root of Simpson's diversity index across productive rearrangements. TCRdb provides this immuneACCESS table in a form limited to in-frame rearrangements. Some clones are lacking; in checked studies, under half of them reflect an unresolved V gene, and why the rest are absent is not known. V and J calls plus clone size are reproduced from that table; the DNA served to infer D and trimming. The sample contains approximately 29,000 clones, roughly 80% of them found a single time. The ten largest clones add up to roughly 15% of the sample.

Sequencing input: peripheral blood. The rearrangement joined TRBV7-9 to TRBJ2-1; 7 bases in the middle match TRBD2. This TCR was sampled from a woman in her sixties or seventies with acute or convalescent COVID-19. The nucleotides are TGTGCCAGCAGCTTAATGGGAGGGTGGTACAATGAGCAGTTCTTC. This sequence encodes CASSLMGGWYNEQFF.